The 15 T cell receptor beta chains listed next were all sequenced from one sample in a study of cytomegalovirus exposure and HLA in healthy donors. The PCR made use of 60 Vbeta and 13 Jbeta primers. The protocol was immunoSEQ multiplex PCR, while the TCRdb copy is restricted to in-frame clones and leaves out a portion. This sample yields about 190,000 clones, of which 86% are seen a single time; 0.31% belongs to the top ten. The sample consisted of PBMCs. These receptors came from a woman under 40 in good health and CMV-seronegative.

The rearrangement uses TRBV5-1 and TRBJ2-7, with TRBD2 matching over 8 bases. The CDR3 is made up of 15 amino acids. CDR1 and CDR2 (germline): SGHRS, YFSETQ. The V segment lost 0 bases and the J segment 7 bases; nucleotides outside the gene matches: 9. CDR3 sequence: CASSLVAGGSKEQYF. In DNA, the CDR3 is TGCGCCAGCAGCTTGGTGGCGGGGGGATCGAAAGAGCAGTACTTC.

V usage is TRBV5-1 and J usage is TRBJ2-7; D possibly corresponds to TRBD1 (6 bases). Germline V lookup: CDR1 SGHRS, CDR2 YFSETQ. This CDR3 has 15 amino acids. The V end lost 0 bases, the J end lost 2 bases, and 12 bases lay between the germline ends. The CDR3 here is CASSLAGQQAYEQYF. CDR3 DNA: TGCGCCAGCAGCTTGGCAGGACAGCAAGCCTACGAGCAGTACTTC.

The chain is built from TRBV6-1 and TRBJ2-1; tentative D call: TRBD2 (7 bases). This CDR3 comprises 15 residues. V lost 7 bases and J 6 bases, leaving 19 bases between the germline ends. Germline assignment: CDR1 MNHNS and CDR2 SASEGT. The CDR3 nucleotides read TGTGCCAGCACCACTGGGGGGGCCTACGGCAATGAGCAGTTCTTC. It translates to CASTTGGAYGNEQFF.

V usage is TRBV10-1 and J usage is TRBJ1-3, with D hard to call. The V end lost 6 bases, the J end lost 1 base, and 7 bases lay between the germline ends. CDR3 size: 13 residues. Germline values: CDR1 WNHNN, CDR2 SYGVQD (reference sequence). The CDR3 is CASRIRSGNTIYF. The DNA of the CDR3 is TGCGCCAGCAGAATCAGATCTGGAAACACCATATATTTT.

This rearrangement joins TRBV6-6 to TRBJ2-1; 9 nucleotides match TRBD1. With 6 bases clipped from V and 3 bases from J, the junction kept 6 bases outside the gene matches. Germline CDR1 is MNHNY and CDR2 is SVGAGI (reference sequence). CDR3 length: 15 residues. CDR3 protein: CASSKGTGIYNEQFF. The CDR3 nucleotides read TGTGCCAGCAGCAAAGGGACAGGGATCTACAATGAGCAGTTCTTC.

In the case of this clone: In the same sample, other DNA sequences code for this CDR3. This chain's CDR3 is CASSLAGEQYF. In nucleotides, the CDR3 is TGTGCCAGCAGCTTAGCAGGCGAGCAGTACTTC. The rearrangement joins TRBV11-2 to TRBJ2-7; no clear D gene. The germline CDR1 and CDR2 sequences are SGHAT and FQNNGV. This CDR3 comprises 11 residues. V was clipped by 1 base and J by 6 bases, with 4 bases between them. Complete variable domain (other parts from reference TRBV11-2 and TRBJ2-7): EAGVAQSPRYKIIEKRQSVAFWCNPISGHATLYWYQQILGQGPKLLIQFQNNGVVDDSQLPKDRFSAERLKGVDSTLKIQPAKLEDSAVYLCASSLAGEQYFGPGTRLTVT.

The chain uses TRBV5-6 and TRBJ1-2; D gene ambiguous. Between the trimmed V and J ends, which lost 2 bases and 7 bases, there was a span of 6 bases. Germline values: CDR1 SGHDT, CDR2 YYEEEE. The CDR3 has 11 residues. The CDR3 bases are TGTGCCAGCAGCTTACTTAGTGGCTACACCTTC. This translates into CASSLLSGYTF.

The V call is TRBV28, the J call TRBJ2-4; D might be TRBD1 (5 bases). Germline CDR1 reads MDHEN; CDR2 reads SYDVKM. The CDR3 sequence is 14 residues long. Trimming took 4 bases from V and 12 from J, leaving 19 bases between them. CDR3 region: CASSSGQGPGPQYF. Written as DNA, the CDR3 is TGTGCCAGCAGTTCCGGCCAGGGCCCAGGGCCTCAGTACTTC. The variable domain in full, with the rest retrieved from reference TRBV28 and TRBJ2-4, is DVKVTQSSRYLVKRTGEKVFLECVQDMDHENMFWYRQDPGLGLRLIYFSYDVKMKEKGDIPEGYSVSREKKERFSLILESASTNQTSMYLCASSSGQGPGPQYFGAGTRLSVL.

The chain combines TRBV7-9 with TRBJ2-1; 7 nucleotides agree with TRBD2. Germline V gene sequence: CDR1 SEHNR, CDR2 FQNEAQ (reference sequence). The J segment lost 4 bases and the V segment lost 4 bases, leaving 7 bases of the junction unmatched. CDR3 length: 15 residues. This CDR3 reads CASSSAWGGYNEQFF. The CDR3 region has the DNA TGTGCCAGCAGCTCAGCATGGGGAGGGTACAATGAGCAGTTCTTC. The full variable domain, its missing parts supplied by reference TRBV7-9 and TRBJ2-1, is DTGVSQNPRHKITKRGQNVTFRCDPISEHNRLYWYRQTLGQGPEFLTYFQNEAQLEKSRLLSDRFSAERPKGSFSTLEIQRTEQGDSAMYLCASSSAWGGYNEQFFGPGTRLTVL.

This rearrangement joins TRBV5-1 to TRBJ2-5, with D tentatively TRBD1 (6 bases). The germline V gene has CDR1 SGHRS and CDR2 YFSETQ. Trimming stripped 3 bases from V and 2 bases from J, with 14 bases between. The CDR3 spans 15 residues. The CDR3 loop is CASSSTGIVQETQYF. For the CDR3, the DNA is TGCGCCAGCAGCTCTACAGGGATTGTACAAGAGACCCAGTACTTC.

The table lists this clone with a count of one. This chain links TRBV29-1 with TRBJ1-1; D remains unclear. Trimming stripped 5 bases from V and 6 bases from J, with 10 bases between. This CDR3 is 11 amino acids long. Per the germline V gene, CDR1 is SQVTM and CDR2 is ANQGSEA. DNA for the CDR3: TGCAGCGTTCAGTCGTCGTCTGAAGCTTTCTTT. Protein product: CSVQSSSEAFF.

This clone occurred a few times. The rearrangement joins TRBV6-6 to TRBJ2-1, with D unclear. This CDR3 is 11 amino acids long. Deletions cut 5 bases from V and 8 bases from J, with 7 bases between. Germline loops: CDR1 MNHNY, CDR2 SVGAGI (reference sequence). This CDR3 reads CASSPLHEQFF. The CDR3 DNA sequence: TGTGCCAGCAGTCCACTGCATGAGCAGTTCTTC.

This clone has more than one count but fewer than ten. The gene calls are TRBV10-3 and TRBJ2-6, with D possibly TRBD1 on 5 matching bases. V was clipped by 7 bases and J by 3 bases, with 10 bases between them. The CDR3 is 14 amino acids. In germline, CDR1 is ENHRY, CDR2 SYGVKD. The chain's CDR3 is CAITPGNGANVLTF. CDR3 bases: TGTGCCATCACCCCAGGGAATGGGGCCAACGTCCTGACTTTC.

The V and J genes are TRBV9 and TRBJ2-7; no clear D gene. This CDR3 region has 13 residues. CDR1 and CDR2 (germline): SGDLS, YYNGEE. The ends were cut back, 0 bases at V and 3 bases at J, with 7 bases in the middle. The CDR3 sequence is CASSVGPGYEQYF. The CDR3 DNA is TGTGCCAGCAGCGTAGGCCCAGGCTACGAGCAGTACTTC.

The V call is TRBV7-3, the J call TRBJ2-1, with 8 positions matching TRBD2. This CDR3 is 16 amino acids long. V shed 5 bases and J 1 base; nucleotides not matched to a gene: 7. Germline CDR1 reads SGHTA; CDR2 reads FQGTGA. The CDR3 is CASSTSGTRSYNEQFF. As DNA, the CDR3 is TGTGCCAGCAGCACATCCGGGACTAGGTCCTACAATGAGCAGTTCTTC.